This TCR beta chain is from a study of memory CD8 T cells in hepatitis C reinfection. The wider study: After reinfection, a couple of primary-infection resolvers became chronically infected. HCV reinfection: RNA-positive following two negative tests at least 60 days apart.

Generated by immunoSEQ multiplex PCR, the TCRdb table keeps only in-frame clones and is missing some. Counted here are approximately 50,000 clones, around 92% occurring once; the ten biggest clones make up roughly 1%. Described time point: pre-reinfection, 55 to 20 weeks before reinfection detection. TCR sequencing was done directly ex vivo on sorted cells, without expansion in vitro. Donors were people who inject drugs in the Montreal HEPCO cohort. V lost 2 bases and J lost 6; bases outside the gene matches: 1. CDR1 is SGHVS and CDR2 is FQNEAQ in the germline V gene. This CDR3 is 13 amino acids long.

The V call is TRBV7-8, the J call TRBJ1-2, with 9 bases that match TRBD1. Source material: naive CD8+ T cells sorted from blood. The receptor was isolated from a man younger than 35 with hepatitis C virus infection. This chain's CDR3 is CASSLWTGDGYTF. The DNA of the CDR3 is TGTGCCAGCAGCTTATGGACAGGGGATGGCTACACCTTC.